These 31 T cell receptor beta chains originate from one sample sequenced in a study of CD8+ T cells in alopecia areata. Cells pooled from cutaneous lymph nodes were sorted on CD4, CD8alpha, NKG2D, NKG2ACE and other markers. Sequencing used cDNA as its template, made by extracting RNA and reverse transcribing it. TCRdb's copy holds only in-frame clones and misses some; the assay was immunoSEQ multiplex PCR. Observed are 290,000 or so clones, no singletons, with the top ten taking roughly 1.2%. Sequenced material: CD4+ T cells sorted from a lymph node. The receptors here all came from a C3H/HeJ mouse with alopecia areata. This line is of MHC haplotype H2-k.

To note about this clone: The germline and genes are mouse ones. Read sequence stops 4 residues before the CDR3 end, and the germline J gene provides the missing end. Other DNA sequences in the sample encode the same CDR3. This chain links TRBV19 with TRBJ2-5; 10 positions match TRBD2. Germline loops: CDR1 FNHDT, CDR2 SITEND (reference sequence). J was trimmed by 0 bases and V by 4 bases; bases with no gene match: 2. The CDR3 contains 15 residues. Partial CDR3 DNA: TGTGCCAGCAGTCGGACTGGGGGTAACCAAGAC. Translation gives CASSRTGGNQD. The entire CDR3 is CASSRTGGNQDTQYF.

This clone was found a few times. Germline and genes here are mouse. The read ends 4 residues shy of where the CDR3 ends; the end is completed using the germline J gene. At the DNA level, this CDR3 is encoded by other sequences in the same sample as well. The rearrangement uses TRBV13-3 and TRBJ2-7; 8 bases map to TRBD2. Germline V lookup: CDR1 NNHDY, CDR2 SYVADS. This CDR3 spans 12 amino acids. The CDR3 bases that were read are TGTGCCAGCAGGTCTGGGGGGTAT. It specifies CASRSGGY. The whole CDR3 sequence reads CASRSGGYEQYF.

Concerning this clone itself: The genes are named according to mouse. The DNA ends 4 residues before the CDR3 does, and the rest of the CDR3 is filled in from the germline J gene. V is TRBV31 and J is TRBJ2-1; 8 bases are shared with TRBD2. This CDR3 is built from 13 residues. Trimming cost V 5 bases and J 6 bases; bases outside gene matches: 6. CDR1 and CDR2 from the germline V gene are GKSSPN and SITVG. The CDR3 sequence is CAWGLGLLAEQFF. The CDR3 bases that were read are TGTGCCTGGGGACTGGGACTCCTTGCT.

With regard to this clone: Gene names are mouse gene names. The read terminates 4 residues ahead of where the CDR3 ends, so the germline J gene completes it. In the same sample, other DNA sequences code for this CDR3. The rearrangement links TRBV13-2 to TRBJ2-7; the match to TRBD1 covers 8 bases. Germline assignment: CDR1 NNHNN and CDR2 SYGAGS (reference sequence). The CDR3 is made up of 12 amino acids. The sequenced part of the CDR3 DNA is TGTGCCAGCGGTGGACAGGGGTAT. It specifies CASGGQGY. The entire CDR3 protein reads CASGGQGYEQYF.

Regarding this clone: Genes and germline are mouse. The DNA ends 4 residues before the CDR3 does, and the rest of the CDR3 is filled in from the germline J gene. The chain is built from TRBV19 and TRBJ2-3; D remains ambiguous. V lost 5 bases to trimming and J lost 0 bases, with 7 bases between them. CDR1 is FNHDT, CDR2 SITEND, per germline (reference sequence). CDR3 length: 13 residues. The part of the CDR3 DNA that was read is TGTGCCAGCAGAGCACAGAGTGCAGAA. Protein sequence: CASRAQSAE. The entire CDR3 reads CASRAQSAETLYF.

This clone was counted only a few times. Germline and genes here are mouse. The chain's CDR3 is CASSDGGQGRDSDYTF. CDR3 DNA (partial): TGTGCCAGCAGTGATGGGGGACAGGGGAGGGACTCC. The chain combines TRBV13-1 with TRBJ1-2; 10 bases fit TRBD1. The read ends 4 residues shy of where the CDR3 ends; the end is completed using the germline J gene. The CDR3 has 16 residues. Trimming took 0 bases from V and 3 from J; bases not matched to a gene: 5. CDR1 is NSHNY, CDR2 SYGAGN, per germline.

This clone was observed a handful of times. Gene names denote mouse genes. The CDR3 end falls 4 residues outside the read, so it is completed with the germline J gene. The gene calls are TRBV1 and TRBJ2-3; TRBD1 matches at 7 bases. CDR3 length: 15 residues. In germline, CDR1 is NSQYPW, CDR2 LRSPGD (reference sequence). V trimming: 3 bases; J trimming: 3 bases; junction bases outside the gene matches: 6. The CDR3 DNA, read in part, is TGCACCTGCAGTGCGGGCAGGGGGTACGCAGAA. This sequence encodes CTCSAGRGYAE. The whole CDR3 is CTCSAGRGYAETLYF. The full variable domain, its missing parts supplied by reference TRBV1 and TRBJ2-3, is VTLLEQNPRWRLVPRGQAVNLRCILKNSQYPWMSWYQQDLQKQLQWLFTLRSPGDKEVKSLPGADYLATRVTDTELRLQVANMSQGRTLYCTCSAGRGYAETLYFGSGTRLTVL.

A remark on this clone: Gene names and germline match the mouse. The CDR3 end falls 4 residues outside the read, so it is completed with the germline J gene. This specimen includes other DNA sequences encoding the same CDR3. V and J are TRBV5 and TRBJ2-3; TRBD2 might be the D (6 bases). CDR3 size: 15 residues. Germline CDR1 and CDR2: LGHNA and YNLKQL (reference sequence). V was clipped by 4 bases and J by 0 bases, with 11 bases between them. The CDR3 bases that were read are TGTGCCAGCAGCCCGCGGGACTCTAGTGCAGAA. Residues: CASSPRDSSAE. The full CDR3 reads CASSPRDSSAETLYF.

Details on this clone: The genes are named according to mouse. The read finishes 3 residues shy of the CDR3 end, and the germline J gene is used to complete it. V gene TRBV13-1 combines with J gene TRBJ1-6; 10 bases fit TRBD1. TRBJ1-6 is designated an ORF whose function remains uncertain. This CDR3 comprises 16 residues. V dropped 2 bases and J dropped 3; count of bases not matched to a gene: 2. Germline assignment: CDR1 NSHNY and CDR2 SYGAGN. CDR3 DNA, as far as it was read: TGTGCCAGCAGTGAGAGGACAGGGGGCTATAATTCGCCC. This gives the protein CASSERTGGYNSP. The CDR3 as a whole reads CASSERTGGYNSPLYF.

This clone turned up a few times. Mouse gene names and germline throughout. With the read ending 4 residues before the CDR3 end, the germline J gene is used to fill in that end. The chain links TRBV5 to TRBJ2-1, with 9 bases lining up with TRBD1. The J segment lost 0 bases and the V segment lost 5 bases, leaving 5 bases of the junction unmatched. The CDR3 contains 16 residues. CDR1 and CDR2 (germline): LGHNA, YNLKQL (reference sequence). The chain's CDR3 is CASSTGQGNNYAEQFF. The part of the CDR3 DNA that was read is TGTGCCAGCAGCACGGGACAGGGAAATAACTATGCT.

Only a few counts were recorded for this clone. Mouse gene names and germline throughout. The read halts 4 residues ahead of the CDR3 end, with the missing end drawn from the germline J gene. The chain employs TRBV13-1 and TRBJ2-1; the match to TRBD1 covers 8 bases. Germline-derived CDR1 and CDR2 are NSHNY and SYGAGN. The CDR3 spans 16 residues. V dropped 0 bases and J dropped 3; count of bases not matched to a gene: 5. The covered CDR3 bases are TGTGCCAGCAGTGATGCAAGGGACAGGATCTATGCT. This codes for CASSDARDRIYA. In full, the CDR3 reads CASSDARDRIYAEQFF.

On this clone: All gene names here are mouse names. The CDR3 end falls 3 residues outside the read, so it is completed with the germline J gene. J is TRBJ1-6 and V is TRBV19, with D maybe TRBD1 (5 bases). TRBJ1-6 qualifies as an ORF whose function is uncertain. Germline CDR1 is FNHDT and CDR2 is SITEND (reference sequence). V was trimmed by 7 bases and J by 4 bases, leaving 9 bases between them. The CDR3 runs to 13 residues. CDR3 sequence reads: CASGGTYNSPLYF. The CDR3 DNA, read in part, is TGTGCCAGCGGCGGGACTTATAATTCGCCC.

This clone was counted a few times. All gene names here are mouse names. The read comes to an end 4 residues before the CDR3 does, leaving the germline J gene to fill in the end. Other DNA sequences within the sample encode an identical CDR3. The chain joins TRBV13-1 to TRBJ2-4; 8 bases match TRBD1. There are 15 residues in the CDR3. Germline CDR1 is NSHNY and CDR2 is SYGAGN. V shed 3 bases, J shed 0 bases, and the junction held 3 bases outside the gene matches. Here the CDR3 reads CASSGGQGSQNTLYF. CDR3 bases read: TGTGCCAGCAGTGGCGGACAGGGTAGTCAAAAC.

In its sample, this clone was seen a few times. The genes are named according to mouse. The read finishes 4 residues shy of the CDR3 end, and the germline J gene is used to complete it. V and J are TRBV5 and TRBJ2-5; 9 nucleotides match TRBD2. The CDR3 is 16 residues long. J gave up 0 bases and V 4 bases, and 5 bases lay outside the gene matches. Germline V gives CDR1 LGHNA, CDR2 YNLKQL (reference sequence). Here the CDR3 reads CASSPHWGVNQDTQYF. The covered CDR3 bases are TGTGCCAGCAGCCCTCACTGGGGGGTTAACCAAGAC.

This clone was seen a handful of times. All gene names here are mouse names. Coverage ceases 4 residues before the CDR3 finishes, and the germline J gene fills in the end. The V gene is TRBV14, the J gene TRBJ2-5, with D perhaps TRBD1 (6 bases). V lost 5 bases and J 0 bases, leaving 13 bases between the germline ends. This CDR3 is 15 amino acids long. CDR1 SGHDT and CDR2 FRDEAV come from the germline V gene. The chain's CDR3 is CASRPGTLNQDTQYF. The sequenced CDR3 bases are TGTGCCAGCAGGCCCGGGACACTTAACCAAGAC.

This clone has more than one count but fewer than ten. With a much larger clone just one base away, this may be a read error. Mouse gene names and germline throughout. Coverage ceases 4 residues before the CDR3 finishes, and the germline J gene fills in the end. This chain connects TRBV19 to TRBJ2-3, with a possible D match to TRBD1 (5 bases). Per the germline V gene, CDR1 is FNHDT and CDR2 is SITEND (reference sequence). Trimming took 3 bases from V and 3 from J, leaving 5 bases between them. The length of the CDR3 is 12 residues. CDR3 bases read: TGTGCCAGCAGTAACAGGGCAGAA. This encodes CASSNRAE. The entire CDR3 protein is CASSNRAETLYF.

This clone was seen only a few times. Gene labels here are mouse ones. The read ends 4 residues shy of where the CDR3 ends; the end is completed using the germline J gene. At the DNA level, this CDR3 is encoded by other sequences in the same sample as well. The V gene is TRBV5, the J gene TRBJ2-3; 9 bases agree with TRBD1. Germline-derived CDR1 and CDR2 are LGHNA and YNLKQL (reference sequence). V trimming: 4 bases; J trimming: 0 bases; junction bases outside the gene matches: 2. The CDR3 length is 15 residues. CDR3 loop: CASSPTGGSAETLYF. Partial CDR3 DNA: TGTGCCAGCAGCCCGACAGGGGGGAGTGCAGAA.

This clone has more than one count but fewer than ten. Gene names are the mouse ones. The read halts 4 residues ahead of the CDR3 end, with the missing end drawn from the germline J gene. The chain couples TRBV4 to TRBJ2-7, with a possible D match to TRBD1 (7 bases). Germline CDR1 reads LGHDT; CDR2 reads YNNKQL (reference sequence). The CDR3 is made up of 15 amino acids. Trimming took off 5 bases at V and 0 bases at J, with 14 bases between the two ends. CDR3: CASSKGGQSSYEQYF. The covered CDR3 bases are TGTGCCAGCAGCAAGGGGGGACAGAGCTCCTAT.

This clone has only a few counts. Gene labels here are mouse ones. The read falls 4 residues short of the CDR3 end, and the missing part is taken from the germline J gene. This chain links TRBV5 with TRBJ1-2; 8 bases line up with TRBD1. The CDR3 sequence is 15 residues long. Looked up from germline, CDR1 is LGHNA and CDR2 is YNLKQL (reference sequence). J was trimmed by 0 bases and V by 4 bases; bases with no gene match: 4. The CDR3 is CASSLSTGANSDYTF. CDR3 DNA (partial): TGTGCCAGCAGCCTCTCGACAGGGGCAAACTCC.

This clone was counted only a few times. Genes and germline come from the mouse. The read gets to within 4 residues of the CDR3 end, and the germline J gene fills in the rest. The rearrangement uses TRBV1 and TRBJ2-1; tentative D call: TRBD1 (6 bases). Trimming took off 4 bases at V and 4 bases at J, with 8 bases between the two ends. The CDR3 extends over 13 amino acids. The germline CDR1 and CDR2 sequences are NSQYPW and LRSPGD (reference sequence). CDR3 bases read: TGCACCTGCAGTGGGGACAATTATGCT. It is translated as CTCSGDNYA. Given in full, the CDR3 is CTCSGDNYAEQFF.

This clone was seen more than once but under ten times. Germline and genes here are mouse. The missing CDR3 end, 4 residues past where the read stops, is filled in from the germline J gene. V usage is TRBV13-3 and J usage is TRBJ2-3; 9 positions agree with TRBD1. The CDR3 runs 15 residues. Germline CDR1 and CDR2: NNHDY and SYVADS. Trimming at V came to 4 bases and at J to 0 bases, leaving 3 bases not matched to a gene. The chain's CDR3 is CASSLQGASAETLYF. CDR3 bases read: TGTGCCAGCAGTCTACAGGGGGCTAGTGCAGAA.

Note on this clone: Germline and genes here are mouse. The read terminates 4 residues before the CDR3 end, so the remaining end is supplied by the germline J gene. Other nucleotide sequences from this sample produce the same CDR3. The chain employs TRBV5 and TRBJ2-7; 12 bases are a match to TRBD2. Germline V lookup: CDR1 LGHNA, CDR2 YNLKQL (reference sequence). This CDR3 region has 14 residues. The sequenced part of the CDR3 DNA is TGTGCCAGCAGCCAAGGGGACTGGGGGGAT. Translated: CASSQGDWGD. The whole CDR3 protein reads CASSQGDWGDEQYF.

Only a few counts were recorded for this clone. A much larger clone is a single base away; this may be a read error. Gene names are the mouse ones. The read terminates 4 residues before the CDR3 end, so the remaining end is supplied by the germline J gene. The chain is built from TRBV13-3 and TRBJ2-1, with D maybe TRBD2 (6 bases). The CDR3 consists of 13 residues. Germline V gene lookup returns CDR1 NNHDY and CDR2 SYVADS. With 3 bases removed from V and 3 bases from J, the gap between germline ends came to 7 bases. Incomplete CDR3 DNA: TGTGCCAGCAGTGGTGGGGGCTATGCT. Translation: CASSGGGYA. The whole CDR3 reads CASSGGGYAEQFF.

There are a few counts of this clone. Gene names follow the mouse nomenclature. The observed sequence ends 4 residues before the CDR3 terminus, with the missing tail filled in from the germline J gene. Other DNA sequences in the sample encode the same CDR3. V gene TRBV3 combines with J gene TRBJ2-5; 11 nucleotides match TRBD2. V was pared by 1 base and J by 0 bases, with 0 bases of the junction left unmatched. Germline V CDR1 and CDR2: SNHLY, FYNGKV (reference sequence). CDR3 length equals 16 residues. The CDR3 sequence is CASSLGTGGNQDTQYF. CDR3 bases read: TGTGCCAGCAGCTTAGGGACTGGGGGGAACCAAGAC.

Points on this clone: Genes here carry mouse names. The read stops 4 residues short of the end of the CDR3; the missing end is completed from the germline J gene. The gene calls are TRBV31 and TRBJ2-1; TRBD2 matches 13 bases. The V and J ends lost 1 base and 3 bases, in that order; junction bases with no gene match: 6. Looked up from germline, CDR1 is GKSSPN and CDR2 is SITVG. The CDR3 runs to 17 residues. This CDR3 reads CAWSPRTGGAIYAEQFF. The sequenced CDR3 bases are TGTGCCTGGAGTCCCAGGACTGGGGGGGCTATCTATGCT. Combining the CDR3 with reference TRBV31 and TRBJ2-1 gives the whole variable domain AQTIHQWPVAEIKAVGSPLSLGCTIKGKSSPNLYWYWQATGGTLQQLFYSITVGQVESVVQLNLSASRPKDDQFILSTEKLLLSHSGFYLCAWSPRTGGAIYAEQFFGPGTRLTVL.

This clone turned up a few times. Mouse gene names apply. The DNA ends 4 residues before the CDR3 does, and the rest of the CDR3 is filled in from the germline J gene. The chain links TRBV13-1 to TRBJ2-5; no firm D call. From germline, CDR1 is NSHNY and CDR2 SYGAGN. Trimming stripped 5 bases from V and 0 bases from J, with 7 bases between. The CDR3 has 13 amino acids. The chain's CDR3 is CASRTVNQDTQYF. The sequenced CDR3 bases are TGTGCCAGCAGAACAGTTAACCAAGAC.

On this clone itself: Here the gene names and germline are mouse. The read ends 4 residues shy of where the CDR3 ends; the end is completed using the germline J gene. The J gene is TRBJ2-3, the V gene TRBV13-3; 9 bases are a match to TRBD1. V trimming: 2 bases; J trimming: 3 bases; junction bases outside the gene matches: 1. CDR1 NNHDY and CDR2 SYVADS come from the germline V gene. The CDR3 spans 14 residues. The CDR3: CASSEQGAAETLYF. Incomplete CDR3 DNA: TGTGCCAGCAGTGAACAGGGGGCGGCAGAA.

There are a few counts of this clone. The gene names here belong to mouse. Sequencing ends 4 residues short of the CDR3 end; the germline J gene provides the rest. The V call is TRBV19, the J call TRBJ2-5; possible D gene TRBD1, 5 bases. The V end lost 2 bases, the J end lost 2 bases, and 9 bases lay between the germline ends. CDR1 is FNHDT and CDR2 is SITEND in the germline V gene (reference sequence). The CDR3 is made up of 14 amino acids. The DNA read from the CDR3 is TGTGCCAGCAGTATGGGCAGGGCCCAAGAC. It specifies CASSMGRAQD. The full CDR3 sequence reads CASSMGRAQDTQYF.

This clone turned up a few times. Mouse names are used for the genes. Coverage ceases 3 residues before the CDR3 finishes, and the germline J gene fills in the end. The chain recombines TRBV13-3 with TRBJ1-6; no clear D. TRBJ1-6 is treated as an ORF (open reading frame) with a function not yet certain. The germline V gene encodes CDR1 NNHDY and CDR2 SYVADS. Trimming left V 2 bases short and J 2 bases short, with 5 bases between. The CDR3 has 14 residues. CDR3 region: CASSDQAYNSPLYF. The CDR3 DNA, read in part, is TGTGCCAGCAGTGACCAGGCCTATAATTCGCCC.

This clone has more than one count but fewer than ten. Genes and germline come from the mouse. The sequence runs out 4 residues before the end of the CDR3; the remainder is reconstructed from the germline J gene. This rearrangement joins TRBV19 to TRBJ2-1; 7 nucleotides line up with TRBD1. Germline V gives CDR1 FNHDT, CDR2 SITEND (reference sequence). There are 16 residues in the CDR3. Trimming removed 6 bases from V and 0 bases from J; junction bases left unmatched: 9. Incomplete CDR3 DNA: TGTGCCAGCACCCGGGACAGAAAAGATAACTATGCT. Translated: CASTRDRKDNYA. The CDR3 in full is CASTRDRKDNYAEQFF.

On this clone itself: Gene names follow the mouse nomenclature. From the germline J gene comes the end of the CDR3, since the read stops 4 residues before it. This same CDR3 is encoded by further DNA sequences in the sample. The chain links TRBV31 to TRBJ2-7; TRBD1 aligns across 7 bases. Germline assignment: CDR1 GKSSPN and CDR2 SITVG. Losses at the gene ends were 0 bases for V and 2 bases for J; bases not matched to a gene: 1. CDR3 length: 13 amino acids. Partial CDR3 DNA: TGTGCCTGGAGTCTGCAGGGGGCCTAT. Translated, it gives CAWSLQGAY. The entire CDR3 sequence reads CAWSLQGAYEQYF.